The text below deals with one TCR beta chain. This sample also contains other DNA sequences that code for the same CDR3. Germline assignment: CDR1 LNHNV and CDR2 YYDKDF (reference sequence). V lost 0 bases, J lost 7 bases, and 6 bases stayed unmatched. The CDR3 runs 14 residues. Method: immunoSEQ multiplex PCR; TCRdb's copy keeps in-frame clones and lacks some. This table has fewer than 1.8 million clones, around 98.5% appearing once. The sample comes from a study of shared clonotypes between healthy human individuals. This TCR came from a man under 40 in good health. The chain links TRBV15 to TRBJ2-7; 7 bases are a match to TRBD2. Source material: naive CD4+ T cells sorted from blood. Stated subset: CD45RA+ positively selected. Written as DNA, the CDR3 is TGTGCCACCAGCAGAGATGGGAGGGGAGGGGAGCAGTACTTC. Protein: CATSRDGRGGEQYF.